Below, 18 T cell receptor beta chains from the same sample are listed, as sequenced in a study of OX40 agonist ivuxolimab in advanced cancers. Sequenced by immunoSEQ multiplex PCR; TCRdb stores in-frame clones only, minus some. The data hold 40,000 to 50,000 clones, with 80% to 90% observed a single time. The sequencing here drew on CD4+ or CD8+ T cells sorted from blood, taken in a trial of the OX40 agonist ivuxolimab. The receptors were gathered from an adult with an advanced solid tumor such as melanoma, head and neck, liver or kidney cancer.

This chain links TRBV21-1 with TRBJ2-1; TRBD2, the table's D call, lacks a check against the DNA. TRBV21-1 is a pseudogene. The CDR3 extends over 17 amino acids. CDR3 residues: CASSKEVAGECYNEQFF. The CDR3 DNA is TGTGCCAGCAGCAAAGAGGTAGCGGGAGAGTGCTACAATGAGCAGTTCTTC.

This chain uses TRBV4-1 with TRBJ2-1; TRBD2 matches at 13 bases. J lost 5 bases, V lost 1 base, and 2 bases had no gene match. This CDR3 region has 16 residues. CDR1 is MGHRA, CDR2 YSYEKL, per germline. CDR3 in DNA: TGCGCCAGCAGCCAAGTGGGACTAGCGGGGAACAATGAGCAGTTCTTC. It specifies CASSQVGLAGNNEQFF.

As DNA, the CDR3 is TGTGCCAGCAGCCCTGGTGGGACTGAAGCTTTCTTT. Amino acid sequence: CASSPGGTEAFF. This chain joins TRBV7-9 and TRBJ1-1; D not certain. Trimming stripped 5 bases from V and 5 bases from J, with 9 bases between. Germline V gene sequence: CDR1 SEHNR, CDR2 FQNEAQ (reference sequence). CDR3 length equals 12 residues.

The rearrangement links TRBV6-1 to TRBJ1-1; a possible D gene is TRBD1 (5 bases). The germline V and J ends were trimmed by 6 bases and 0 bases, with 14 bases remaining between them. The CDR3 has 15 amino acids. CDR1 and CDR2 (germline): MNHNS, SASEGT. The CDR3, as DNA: TGTGCCAGCAGAGACAGAGCCCAAATGAACACTGAAGCTTTCTTT. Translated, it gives CASRDRAQMNTEAFF.

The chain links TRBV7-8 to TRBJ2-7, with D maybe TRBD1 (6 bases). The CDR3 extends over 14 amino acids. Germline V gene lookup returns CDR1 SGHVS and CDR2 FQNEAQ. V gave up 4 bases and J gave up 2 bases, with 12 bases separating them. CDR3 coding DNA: TGTGCCAGCAGCTCGACGCCAGGGGCCTACGAGCAGTACTTC. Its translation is CASSSTPGAYEQYF.

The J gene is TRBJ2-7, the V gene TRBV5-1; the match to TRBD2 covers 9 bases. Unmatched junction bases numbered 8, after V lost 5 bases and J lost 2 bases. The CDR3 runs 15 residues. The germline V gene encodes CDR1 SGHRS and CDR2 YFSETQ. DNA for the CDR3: TGCGCCAGCAGGTGGGTAGCGGGGGAGACCTACGAGCAGTACTTC. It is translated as CASRWVAGETYEQYF.

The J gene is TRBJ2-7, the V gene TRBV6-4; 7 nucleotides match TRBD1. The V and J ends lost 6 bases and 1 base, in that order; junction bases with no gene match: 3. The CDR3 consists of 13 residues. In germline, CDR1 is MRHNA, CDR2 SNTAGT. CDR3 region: CASSWDRSYEQYF. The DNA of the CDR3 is TGTGCCAGCAGCTGGGACAGATCCTACGAGCAGTACTTC.

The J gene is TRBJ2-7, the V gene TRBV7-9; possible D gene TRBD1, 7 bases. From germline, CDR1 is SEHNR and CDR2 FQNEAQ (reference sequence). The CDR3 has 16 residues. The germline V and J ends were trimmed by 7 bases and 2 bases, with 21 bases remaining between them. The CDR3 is CASTDGGRGAPYEQYF. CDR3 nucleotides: TGTGCCAGCACCGATGGCGGCAGGGGGGCCCCCTACGAGCAGTACTTC.

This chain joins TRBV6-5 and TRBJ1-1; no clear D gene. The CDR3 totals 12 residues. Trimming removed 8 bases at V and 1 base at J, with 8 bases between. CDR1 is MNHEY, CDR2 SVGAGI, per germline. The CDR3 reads CASQQRNTEAFF. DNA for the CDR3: TGTGCCAGCCAACAGAGGAACACTGAAGCTTTCTTT.

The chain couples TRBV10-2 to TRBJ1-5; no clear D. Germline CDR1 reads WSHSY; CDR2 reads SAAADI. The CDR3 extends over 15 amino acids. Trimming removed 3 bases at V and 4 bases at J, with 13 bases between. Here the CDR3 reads CASSDRSRPNQPQHF. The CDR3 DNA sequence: TGCGCCAGCAGTGATCGGTCTCGTCCGAATCAGCCCCAGCATTTT.

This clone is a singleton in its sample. CDR3 region: CASRSPAGYRGGSGYTF. DNA for the CDR3: TGTGCCAGCCGATCCCCGGCAGGGTATCGGGGGGGTAGCGGCTACACCTTC. The chain is built from TRBV19 and TRBJ1-2; TRBD1 might be the D (5 bases). From germline, CDR1 is LNHDA and CDR2 SQIVND (reference sequence). There are 17 residues in the CDR3. V gave up 9 bases and J gave up 8 bases, with 31 bases separating them.

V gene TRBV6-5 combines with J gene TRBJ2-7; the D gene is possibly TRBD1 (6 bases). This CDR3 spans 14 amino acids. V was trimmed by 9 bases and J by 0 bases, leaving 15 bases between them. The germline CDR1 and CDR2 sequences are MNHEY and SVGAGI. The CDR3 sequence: CARDRDTPSYEQYF. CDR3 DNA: TGTGCCAGGGACCGGGACACCCCCTCCTACGAGCAGTACTTC.

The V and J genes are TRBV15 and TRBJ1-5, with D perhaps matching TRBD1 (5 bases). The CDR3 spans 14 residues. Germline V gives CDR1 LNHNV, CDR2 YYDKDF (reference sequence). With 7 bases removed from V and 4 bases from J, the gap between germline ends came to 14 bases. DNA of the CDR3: TGTGCCACCAACGAAAACCGGGGGAATCAGCCCCAGCATTTT. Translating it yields CATNENRGNQPQHF. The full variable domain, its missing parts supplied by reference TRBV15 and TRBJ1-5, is DAMVIQNPRYQVTQFGKPVTLSCSQTLNHNVMYWYQQKSSQAPKLLFHYYDKDFNNEADTPDNFQSRRPNTSFCFLDIRSPGLGDTAMYLCATNENRGNQPQHFGDGTRLSIL.

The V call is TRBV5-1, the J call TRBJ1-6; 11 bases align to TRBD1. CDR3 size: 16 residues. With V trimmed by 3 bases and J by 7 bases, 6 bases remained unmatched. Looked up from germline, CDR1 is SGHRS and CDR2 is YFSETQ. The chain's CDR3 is CASSSDRGRLNSPLHF. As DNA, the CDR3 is TGCGCCAGCAGCTCGGACAGGGGGCGCCTCAATTCACCCCTCCACTTT.

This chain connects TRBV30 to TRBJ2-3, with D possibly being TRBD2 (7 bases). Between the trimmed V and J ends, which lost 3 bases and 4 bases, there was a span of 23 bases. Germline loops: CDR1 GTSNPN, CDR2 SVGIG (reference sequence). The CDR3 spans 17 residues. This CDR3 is CAWRKLRGARIADTQYF. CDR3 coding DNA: TGTGCCTGGAGAAAACTTCGGGGGGCCAGGATCGCAGATACGCAGTATTTT. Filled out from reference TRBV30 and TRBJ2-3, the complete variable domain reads SQTIHQWPATLVQPVGSPLSLECTVEGTSNPNLYWYRQAAGRGLQLLFYSVGIGQISSEVPQNLSASRPQDRQFILSSKKLLLSDSGFYLCAWRKLRGARIADTQYFGPGTRLTVL.

CDR3 nucleotide sequence: TGTGCCAGCAGCCCGCCGGGACTAGCGAGGTACGAGCAGTACTTC. Amino acids: CASSPPGLARYEQYF. The J gene is TRBJ2-7, the V gene TRBV13; 10 nucleotides line up with TRBD2. CDR3 length: 15 residues. Trimming cost V 5 bases and J 4 bases; bases outside gene matches: 8. Germline V CDR1 and CDR2: PRHDT, FYEKMQ (reference sequence).

CDR3 coding DNA: TGTGCCAGCAGCTTAGAGGGGGCGTATACCGGGGAGCTGTTTTTT. Protein sequence: CASSLEGAYTGELFF. The chain is built from TRBV7-9 and TRBJ2-2; TRBD1 matches 7 bases. The V segment lost 1 base and the J segment 5 bases; nucleotides outside the gene matches: 4. Per the germline V gene, CDR1 is SEHNR and CDR2 is FQNEAQ (reference sequence). The CDR3 is 15 amino acids.

CDR3 residues: CASSGRGAHSYNEQFF. CDR3 coding DNA: TGTGCCAGCAGCGGGCGGGGAGCGCACTCCTACAATGAGCAGTTCTTC. The chain joins TRBV7-8 to TRBJ2-1; D may be TRBD2 (6 bases). The CDR3 spans 16 residues. Germline V gene sequence: CDR1 SGHVS, CDR2 FQNEAQ. V was trimmed by 5 bases and J by 0 bases, leaving 14 bases between them.